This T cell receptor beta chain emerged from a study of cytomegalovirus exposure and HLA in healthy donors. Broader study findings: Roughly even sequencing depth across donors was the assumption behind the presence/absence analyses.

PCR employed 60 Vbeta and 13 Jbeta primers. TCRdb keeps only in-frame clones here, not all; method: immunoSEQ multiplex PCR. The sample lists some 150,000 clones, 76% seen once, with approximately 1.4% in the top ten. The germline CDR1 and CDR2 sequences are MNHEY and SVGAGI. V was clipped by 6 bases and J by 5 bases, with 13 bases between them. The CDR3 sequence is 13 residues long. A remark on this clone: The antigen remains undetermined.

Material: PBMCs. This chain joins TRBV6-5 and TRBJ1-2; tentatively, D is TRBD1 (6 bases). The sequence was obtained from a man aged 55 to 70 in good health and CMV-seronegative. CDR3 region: CASSPEGGYGYTF. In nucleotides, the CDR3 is TGTGCCAGCAGCCCTGAAGGGGGATATGGCTACACCTTC.